The text below deals with one T cell receptor beta chain. The CDR3 has 17 amino acids. CDR1 is SGHVS and CDR2 is FQNEAQ in the germline V gene. V was trimmed by 2 bases and J by 4 bases, leaving 20 bases between them. Only in-frame clones appear in the TCRdb table, and some are missing; sequencing was by immunoSEQ multiplex PCR. Of some 93,000 clones listed, about 89% are singletons. This sample was included in a study of blood T cell repertoires in COVID-19. The overall study: Sites in the United States, Italy and Spain provided acute and convalescent COVID-19 samples. From T cells, B-cell-depleted T cells, or PBMCs came the material, which was cDNA or gDNA.

Material: peripheral blood. The TCR was taken from a man aged 50-59 years with acute or convalescent COVID-19. This rearrangement joins TRBV7-8 to TRBJ1-2, with TRBD1 as a possible D gene (5 bases). The CDR3 spells CASSLLLLPSGVYGYTF. The CDR3 DNA reads as TGTGCCAGCAGCTTATTACTGCTGCCCTCGGGGGTCTATGGCTACACCTTC.